This record concerns one T cell receptor beta chain sequence. Its antigen is still unknown. No much larger clone is present one base from it, and per-base qualities are unavailable. CDR1 and CDR2 were assigned from the germline V gene as SGHRS and YFSETQ. The CDR3 contains 15 residues, cysteine and phenylalanine counted. CDR3 DNA is the only sequence kept; it has 45 bases, read in frame from the first base. V ends up 4 bases short and J 8 bases short, with an unmatched junction base count of 7. The data belong to a study of blood T cell repertoires in COVID-19 (dated by TCRdb to the early 2020s). At the level of the whole study: The collaborator samples originated in the United States, Italy and Spain and spanned the acute and convalescent phases of COVID-19. The material from the prospective study consisted of cDNA or gDNA derived from T cells, B-cell-depleted T cells, or PBMCs. The dataset comprised deeply sampled blood TCRbeta repertoires from subjects exposed to, actively infected with, or recovered from COVID-19. A freely available public database, intended as a resource for researchers studying the immune response to SARS-CoV-2, is where the repertoires were released. Samples came from the ongoing ImmuneRACE study (first 160 participants) plus 1,254 subjects from 6 global collaborators. The sample metadata nearly always contained a de-identified subject ID, COVID-19 status, age in years and sex. Where available, HLA class I and class II types were taken from metadata supplied by the sample provider and were not determined by assay-based typing. Results and caveats for the whole study, not just this receptor: How much clinical and demographic metadata was included differed by source and by participant, and the metadata was provided uncurated.

TCRbeta CDR3 regions were amplified from genomic DNA using the immunoSEQ Assay, a bias-controlled multiplex PCR. The authors processed their data as follows. The number of nucleated cells in each sample was estimated from the amplification of reference gene primers within the assay. To quantify the absolute abundance of each unique TCRbeta CDR3 rearrangement, sequence reads were collapsed and filtered. For each sample, productive Simpson clonality was calculated as the square root of Simpson's diversity index over productive rearrangements. Imported from immuneACCESS, the table was reduced by TCRdb to in-frame sequences with V and J called. These copies leave out some clones; in studies compared against another copy, an unresolved V gene accounts for under half, and the cause of the remainder is not known. That table is the source of V, J and clone size, and D and trimming were worked out from the DNA. Within this sample are around 89,000 clones, with about 91% of them counted one time only. The top ten clonotypes cover approximately 0.5% of the sample.

The collaborating institutions used their own protocols to collect whole blood in K2EDTA tubes. For TCRbeta analysis, collaborators shipped samples as frozen whole blood, isolated PBMCs, or DNA extracted from either of those sample types. This sequence was found in a man aged 55 to 70 with acute or convalescent COVID-19. What was sequenced was peripheral blood. The sequence is built from TRBV5-1 and TRBJ2-1, with 12 central nucleotides matching TRBD2. The nucleotide sequence is given as TGCGCCAGCAGCGAAACTAGCGGGAGGTCCCATGAGCAGTTCTTC. It translates as CASSETSGRSHEQFF.